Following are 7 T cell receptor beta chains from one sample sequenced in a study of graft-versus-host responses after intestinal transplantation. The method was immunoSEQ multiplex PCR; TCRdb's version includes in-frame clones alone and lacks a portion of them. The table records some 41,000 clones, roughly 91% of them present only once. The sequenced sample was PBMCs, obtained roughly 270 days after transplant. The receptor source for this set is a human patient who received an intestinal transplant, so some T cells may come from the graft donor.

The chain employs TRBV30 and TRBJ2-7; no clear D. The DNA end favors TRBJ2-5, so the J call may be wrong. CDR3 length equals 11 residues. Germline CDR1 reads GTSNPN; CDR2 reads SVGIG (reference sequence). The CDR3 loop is CAWSSKETQYF. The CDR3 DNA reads TGTGCCTGGAGTTCCAAAGAGACCCAGTACTTC.

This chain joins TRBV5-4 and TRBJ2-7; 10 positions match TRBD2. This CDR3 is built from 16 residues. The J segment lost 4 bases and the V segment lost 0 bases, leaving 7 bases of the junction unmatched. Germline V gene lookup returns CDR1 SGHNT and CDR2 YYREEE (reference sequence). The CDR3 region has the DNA TGTGCCAGCAGCTTGGGACTAGCGGGTGTCGGATACGAGCAGTACTTC. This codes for CASSLGLAGVGYEQYF.

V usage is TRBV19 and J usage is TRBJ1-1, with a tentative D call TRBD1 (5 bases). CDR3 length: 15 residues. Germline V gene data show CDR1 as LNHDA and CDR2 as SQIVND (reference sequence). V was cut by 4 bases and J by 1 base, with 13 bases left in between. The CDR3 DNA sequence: TGTGCCAGTAGTAAACGACAGCGCCGGAACACTGAAGCTTTCTTT. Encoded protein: CASSKRQRRNTEAFF.

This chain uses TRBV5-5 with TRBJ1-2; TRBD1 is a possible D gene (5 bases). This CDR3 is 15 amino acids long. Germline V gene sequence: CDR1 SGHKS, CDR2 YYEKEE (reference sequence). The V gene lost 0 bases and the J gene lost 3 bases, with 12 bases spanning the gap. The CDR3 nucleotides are TGTGCCAGCAGCTTGGCCGTCCAGGGAGACTATGGCTACACCTTC. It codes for CASSLAVQGDYGYTF.

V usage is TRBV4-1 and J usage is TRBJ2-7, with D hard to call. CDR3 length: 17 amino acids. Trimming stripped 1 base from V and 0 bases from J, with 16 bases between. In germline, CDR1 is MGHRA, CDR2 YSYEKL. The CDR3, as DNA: TGCGCCAGCAGCCAAGTAGGAACCCCGTTAAGCTCCTACGAGCAGTACTTC. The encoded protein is CASSQVGTPLSSYEQYF.

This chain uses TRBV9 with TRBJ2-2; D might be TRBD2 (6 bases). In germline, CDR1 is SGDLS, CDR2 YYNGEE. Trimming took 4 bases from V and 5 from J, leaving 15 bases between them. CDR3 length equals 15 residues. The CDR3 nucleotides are TGTGCCAGCAGCCCCTTGGGGGGACTGACCGGGGAGCTGTTTTTT. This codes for CASSPLGGLTGELFF.

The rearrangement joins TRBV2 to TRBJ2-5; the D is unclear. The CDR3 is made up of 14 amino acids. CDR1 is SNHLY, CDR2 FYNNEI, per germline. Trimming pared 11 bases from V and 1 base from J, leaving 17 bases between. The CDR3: CASIRELGQETQYF. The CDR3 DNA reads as TGTGCCTCCATAAGGGAACTGGGCCAAGAGACCCAGTACTTC.